This TCR beta chain is from a study of blood T cell repertoires in COVID-19. Study background: Both acute and convalescent COVID-19 samples were obtained from the United States, Italy and Spain. PBMCs, B-cell-depleted T cells, or T cells were the source of the cDNA or gDNA that made up the material.

This CDR3 is built from 14 residues. The germline V and J ends were trimmed by 5 bases and 4 bases, with 11 bases remaining between them. The germline V gene has CDR1 SNHLY and CDR2 FYNNEI. As processed by the authors: Nucleated cell counts were estimated from reference gene primer amplification. Some clones are missing from TCRdb's copy, which holds only in-frame ones; the method was immunoSEQ multiplex PCR. V, J and clone size were drawn from that table, and D and trimming were deduced from the DNA. The table has roughly 100,000 clones, approximately 86% seen once. The chain employs TRBV2 and TRBJ1-4, with D possibly matching TRBD1 (6 bases). The sequencing input was peripheral blood. This sequence was found in a woman of 80 years or more with acute or convalescent COVID-19. The CDR3 here is CASSRTANNEKLFF. The DNA of the CDR3 is TGTGCCAGCAGTCGGACAGCAAATAATGAAAAACTGTTTTTT.